This T cell receptor (delta chain) was found in a study of fetal and pediatric gammadelta thymocytes (dated by TCRdb to between 2021 and 2023). Concerning the study at large: To strengthen a single-cell study of gammadelta thymocyte development, the researchers used bulk gammadelta thymocyte repertoires that mixed previously published data with newly generated, unpublished data. A total of approximately ten subjects, comprising 3 fetal thymus donors and 7 pediatric thymus donors, were covered by the bulk gammadelta thymocyte repertoire set. Previously published data (refs 27,28) and unpublished data were combined in the bulk gammadelta thymocyte repertoires. Bulk TCR repertoire data were added to increase subject numbers and strengthen the CDR3 publicity analysis. Broader findings and caveats from the paper: Compared with post-natal repertoires, fetal gammadelta thymocyte repertoires were previously reported to be enriched for TRDV2, TRGV8 and TRGV9 usage, low N additions and public CDR3s.

By how much of the sample it makes up, this clone is medium-sized (0.01 to 0.1%). The target of this receptor is not known. Base qualities are not recorded, but no much larger clone differs from it by a single base. The instrument given in TCRdb is Illumina MiSeq. From the authors' description of their analysis: For the publicity analysis, the Vgamma9Vdelta2 and nonVgamma9Vdelta2 bulk CDR3 files from each subject were merged to form one combined repertoire per subject. CDR3 publicity was given a score from 0 to 19 by checking each amino acid sequence across 9 single-cell datasets and about ten bulk repertoires with base R and dplyr. TCRdb reprocessed the public reads with the caller CATT; rows with the same DNA were merged afterwards. The V and J calls were not made by the authors but by TCRdb's processing. A total of around 1,200 delta-chain clones appear in this sample, approximately 40% of them only once. 5.5% to 7% of the sample comes from the top ten.

Thymocytes were stained with Zombie NIR viability dye plus antibodies to CD3 (UCHT1), TCRgammadelta (11F2), TCRVgamma9 (IMMU360) and TCRVdelta2 (IMMU389). TRD and TRG CDR3 repertoires were generated in bulk, separately, from sorted Vgamma9Vdelta2 and nonVgamma9Vdelta2 gammadelta thymocytes obtained from human fetal and pediatric thymuses. Pediatric thymus tissue was collected in Belgium from children having cardiac surgery. The pediatric thymus donors included in the study ranged in age from roughly 1 to 11 years. Thymic cell suspensions were made from fetal and post-natal thymuses as previously described. NonVgamma9Vdelta2 thymocytes were sorted as CD3+ gammadeltaTCR+ cells lacking the Vgamma9+Vdelta2+ phenotype. Cells were sorted on a FACS Aria III cell sorter (BD Biosciences). CDR1 is given as TSWWSYY and CDR2 as QGS, both from the germline V gene. Trimming removed 0 bases from V and 0 bases from J; the gene matches leave 14 bases unexplained. Measured from the cysteine to the phenylalanine, the CDR3 is 20 residues long. The entry retains the CDR3 DNA only, 60 bases that are in frame from base 1.

Sequenced: non-Vgamma9Vdelta2 gamma-delta T cells from the thymus. Sample cell subset or site, as interpreted from the label and publication: CD3+gammadeltaTCR+ thymocytes not co-expressing Vgamma9 and Vdelta2. The chain was built from TRDV1 and TRDJ1, with 9 middle bases fitting TRDD3. This TCR derives from a child who underwent cardiac surgery and was recorded as healthy. For the CDR3, the sequence is CALGELSSYWGRPYTDKLIF. The DNA sequence follows: TGTGCTCTTGGGGAACTTTCCTCGTACTGGGGGAGACCTTACACCGATAAACTCATCTTT.